The 10 T cell receptor beta chains in this list originate from one sample, sequenced in a study of blood T cell repertoires in COVID-19. TCRdb keeps only in-frame clones here, not all; method: immunoSEQ multiplex PCR. This repertoire shows roughly 250,000 clones, about 87% found once; its top ten account for roughly 2.5%. The sample consisted of peripheral blood. Every receptor here comes from a woman aged 45-65 years with acute or convalescent COVID-19.

J is TRBJ2-7 and V is TRBV7-9; 8 positions match TRBD1. The V gene end was trimmed by 5 bases and the J gene end by 0 bases; junction bases not matched to a gene: 6. The germline V gene encodes CDR1 SEHNR and CDR2 FQNEAQ (reference sequence). The CDR3 is made up of 15 amino acids. The CDR3 nucleotides read TGTGCCAGCAGCCAGCCAGGGGGCGACTCCTACGAGCAGTACTTC. Its protein product is CASSQPGGDSYEQYF. The variable domain in full, completed from reference TRBV7-9 and TRBJ2-7, reads DTGVSQNPRHKITKRGQNVTFRCDPISEHNRLYWYRQTLGQGPEFLTYFQNEAQLEKSRLLSDRFSAERPKGSFSTLEIQRTEQGDSAMYLCASSQPGGDSYEQYFGPGTRLTVT.

This clone was observed a handful of times. The J gene is TRBJ1-5, the V gene TRBV12-3 or TRBV12-4, with a possible D match to TRBD1 (5 bases). The V gene lost 6 bases and the J gene lost 9 bases, with 15 bases spanning the gap. The CDR3 extends over 13 amino acids. The CDR3 is CASREQEIGPQHF. CDR3 DNA: TGTGCCAGCAGAGAACAGGAGATTGGGCCCCAGCATTTT.

The chain is built from TRBV5-1 and TRBJ1-3; maybe TRBD1 (5 bases). In germline, CDR1 is SGHRS, CDR2 YFSETQ. CDR3 size: 16 residues. Trimming cost V 0 bases and J 2 bases, with 12 bases left between them. The CDR3 coding sequence is TGCGCCAGCAGCTTGGCCCCAGACAGAGCTGGAAACACCATATATTTT. Its translation: CASSLAPDRAGNTIYF.

CDR3 nucleotides: TGTGCCAGCAGTTTCCCGAGGACAGACACGGGTTCACCCCTCCACTTT. It encodes CASSFPRTDTGSPLHF. The chain couples TRBV28 to TRBJ1-6; D may be TRBD1 (6 bases). This CDR3 has 16 amino acids. V was cut by 3 bases and J by 9 bases, with 18 bases left in between. Germline loops: CDR1 MDHEN, CDR2 SYDVKM.

This clone appeared a single time. The chain is built from TRBV7-2 and TRBJ1-3; 7 bases match TRBD1. CDR1 and CDR2 from the germline V gene are SGHTA and FQGNSA. The CDR3 is made up of 15 amino acids. J was trimmed by 7 bases and V by 4 bases; bases with no gene match: 10. CDR3 coding DNA: TGTGCCAGCAGCTCAGAGACAGGGCGGTTTAACACCATATATTTT. This sequence encodes CASSSETGRFNTIYF.

Only one count was recorded for this clone. The CDR3 DNA follows: TGTGCCAGCAGCCCCTCTTTGAGCGGGAGTCCTCATTTTACCTACAATGAGCAGTTCTTC. Its translation is CASSPSLSGSPHFTYNEQFF. The V and J genes are TRBV14 and TRBJ2-1, with 8 bases aligning to TRBD2. The ends lost 4 bases at V and 2 bases at J; junction bases unmatched: 19. Looked up from germline, CDR1 is SGHDN and CDR2 is FVKESK. The CDR3 totals 20 residues.

The CDR3 sequence is CASTGQGDYGYTF. CDR3 DNA sequence: TGTGCCAGCACTGGACAGGGGGACTATGGCTACACCTTC. V and J are TRBV6-5 and TRBJ1-2; 10 bases are a match to TRBD1. The ends lost 7 bases at V and 3 bases at J; junction bases unmatched: 2. Germline CDR1 is MNHEY and CDR2 is SVGAGI. CDR3 size: 13 residues.

The V and J genes are TRBV29-1 and TRBJ1-2; the D gene is possibly TRBD1 (6 bases). There are 14 residues in the CDR3. The V and J ends lost 6 bases and 8 bases respectively, with 22 bases between them. The germline V gene has CDR1 SQVTM and CDR2 ANQGSEA. CDR3 nucleotide sequence: TGCAGCGTCGGACGACAGGTCGGCTGGGACGGCTACACCTTC. This translates into CSVGRQVGWDGYTF.

This chain uses TRBV5-1 with TRBJ1-3; 9 nucleotides agree with TRBD1. Germline CDR1 reads SGHRS; CDR2 reads YFSETQ. CDR3 size: 15 residues. J lost 6 bases, V lost 1 base, and 5 bases had no gene match. The CDR3 sequence: CASSLTGGVENTIYF. For the CDR3, the DNA is TGCGCCAGCAGCTTGACAGGGGGCGTTGAAAACACCATATATTTT.

The gene calls are TRBV5-1 and TRBJ2-1, with TRBD2 matching 8 bases. Per the germline V gene, CDR1 is SGHRS and CDR2 is YFSETQ. The ends lost 4 bases at V and 5 bases at J; junction bases unmatched: 5. This CDR3 is 14 amino acids long. Written as DNA, the CDR3 is TGCGCCAGCAGCCGGGCGGGACTAGACAATGAGCAGTTCTTC. Translated: CASSRAGLDNEQFF.